These 5 T cell receptor beta chains were sequenced from one sample in a study of early T cells in non-severe SARS-CoV-2 infection. TCRdb processed the 5' RACE reads anew with MiXCR; each CDR3 protein has one entry. This sample has 70,000 to 95,000 distinct CDR3 sequences, with about a sixth found just once. The source material was whole blood. The receptors derive from an adult who was a healthcare worker with PCR-confirmed SARS-CoV-2 infection or an uninfected control (not recorded which).

This clonotype was seen at least ten times. The chain has TRBV11-2 and TRBJ2-2; no clear D. With 2 bases removed from V and 0 bases from J, the gap between germline ends came to 4 bases. Germline CDR1 reads SGHAT; CDR2 reads FQNNGV. The CDR3 contains 14 residues. The CDR3 here is CASSLLTNTGELFF. The CDR3 DNA reads as TGTGCCAGCAGCTTACTGACGAACACCGGGGAGCTGTTTTTT. Combining the CDR3 with reference TRBV11-2 and TRBJ2-2 gives the whole variable domain EAGVAQSPRYKIIEKRQSVAFWCNPISGHATLYWYQQILGQGPKLLIQFQNNGVVDDSQLPKDRFSAERLKGVDSTLKIQPAKLEDSAVYLCASSLLTNTGELFFGEGSRLTVL.

There are a few counts of this clonotype. The CDR3 here is CASSFRGQGAWNEQFF. The DNA for the CDR3 is TGTGCCAGCAGCTTTCGGGGACAGGGTGCGTGGAATGAGCAGTTCTTC. The chain links TRBV5-5 to TRBJ2-1; TRBD1 matches at 9 bases. The V segment lost 2 bases and the J segment 7 bases; nucleotides outside the gene matches: 10. CDR3 length: 16 residues. Per the germline V gene, CDR1 is SGHKS and CDR2 is YYEKEE (reference sequence).

The J gene is TRBJ2-7, the V gene TRBV15; D is uncertain. The CDR3 is made up of 11 amino acids. In germline, CDR1 is LNHNV, CDR2 YYDKDF (reference sequence). Trimming removed 0 bases from V and 7 bases from J, with 4 bases in between. This chain's CDR3 is CATSRDREQYF. The CDR3 DNA reads as TGTGCCACCAGCAGAGATCGAGAGCAGTACTTC.

This chain joins TRBV6-6 and TRBJ2-3; TRBD2 matches at 14 bases. CDR3 length equals 19 residues. V lost 2 bases, J lost 3 bases, and 10 bases stayed unmatched. Germline assignment: CDR1 MNHNY and CDR2 SVGAGI (reference sequence). CDR3 sequence (DNA): TGTGCCAGCAGTTACGTGGGGGGGACTAGCGGGAGTGTTACAGATACGCAGTATTTT. Its protein is CASSYVGGTSGSVTDTQYF.

The chain couples TRBV20-1 to TRBJ1-1; tentative D call: TRBD1 (6 bases). Germline lookup yields CDR1 DFQATT and CDR2 SNEGSKA (reference sequence). The CDR3 runs to 14 residues. Trimming took 3 bases from V and 1 from J, leaving 12 bases between them. Written as DNA, the CDR3 is TGCAGTGCTAGCCGACAGGCGGGGAACACTGAAGCTTTCTTT. Amino acids: CSASRQAGNTEAFF.